This TCR beta chain was sequenced during a study of blood T cell repertoires in COVID-19. Looking at the study overall: The samples span acute and convalescent COVID-19 from the United States, Italy and Spain. The analysed material was cDNA or gDNA that came from T cells, B-cell-depleted T cells, or PBMCs.

A few counts support this clone. V dropped 0 bases and J dropped 0; count of bases not matched to a gene: 6. Germline CDR1 is SGHRS and CDR2 is YFSETQ. There are 18 residues in the CDR3. Authors' methods: Nucleated cell counts were estimated from reference gene primer amplification. Repertoires were generated with immunoSEQ multiplex PCR, while TCRdb's copy carries only in-frame clones and drops some. The D gene and trimming were derived from the DNA, and the V and J assignments and clone size from that table. Of about 130,000 clones listed, roughly four fifths are singletons. The sequence came from a man in his sixties with acute or convalescent COVID-19. This chain joins TRBV5-1 and TRBJ1-5; 10 nucleotides match TRBD1. The specimen was peripheral blood. This CDR3 reads CASSLGDRGGHSNQPQHF. CDR3 sequence (DNA): TGCGCCAGCAGCTTGGGGGACAGGGGTGGCCATAGCAATCAGCCCCAGCATTTT.